Shown below are 17 T cell receptor beta chains from a single sample sequenced in a study of T cells in localized non-small cell lung cancer. TCRdb's table, derived via immunoSEQ multiplex PCR, lists solely in-frame clones and lacks some. The sample lists fewer than 45,000 clones; more than 85% were seen once. Source: peripheral blood, taken before any cancer treatment. The receptors originated from a woman aged 18 to 49 with stage III lung adenocarcinoma.

This clone showed up just a few times. The chain uses TRBV2 and TRBJ2-7; the match to TRBD2 covers 9 bases. Germline trimming cut 7 bases from V and 7 bases from J; bases unmatched to any gene: 11. Germline CDR1 SNHLY, CDR2 FYNNEI. The CDR3 totals 14 residues. This CDR3 reads CASIPGLAFGEQYF. DNA of the CDR3: TGTGCCAGCATCCCGGGACTAGCCTTTGGGGAGCAGTACTTC. The entire variable domain, with the rest obtained from reference TRBV2 and TRBJ2-7, is as follows: EPEVTQTPSHQVTQMGQEVILRCVPISNHLYFYWYRQILGQKVEFLVSFYNNEISEKSEIFDDQFSVERPDGSNFTLKIRSTKLEDSAMYFCASIPGLAFGEQYFGPGTRLTVT.

The V call is TRBV6-5, the J call TRBJ1-1; D unresolved. V lost 5 bases and J 2 bases, leaving 3 bases between the germline ends. The CDR3 has 11 amino acids. Germline CDR1 MNHEY, CDR2 SVGAGI. The CDR3 bases are TGTGCCAGCAGTACTAACACTGAAGCTTTCTTT. Amino acid sequence: CASSTNTEAFF.

The chain uses TRBV7-3 and TRBJ1-6; D is unresolved. CDR1 is SGHTA and CDR2 is FQGTGA in the germline V gene. Trimming removed 3 bases from V and 7 bases from J, with 10 bases in between. The CDR3 covers 14 residues. The CDR3 DNA sequence: TGTGCCAGCAGCTTTAAAGGGCTAAATTCACCCCTCCACTTT. Its protein product is CASSFKGLNSPLHF.

This sequence joins TRBV5-1 and TRBJ1-2; possibly TRBD1 for D (5 bases). V lost 0 bases and J lost 5, with 14 bases in between. The germline gives CDR1 SGHRS, CDR2 YFSETQ. The CDR3 length is 15 residues. This CDR3 is CASSLASQGNYGYTF. The DNA for the CDR3 is TGCGCCAGCAGCTTGGCCAGCCAGGGTAATTATGGCTACACCTTC.

The J gene is TRBJ1-6, the V gene TRBV6-6; D ambiguous. Trimming pared 0 bases from V and 9 bases from J, leaving 6 bases between. The CDR3 consists of 13 residues. Looked up from germline, CDR1 is MNHNY and CDR2 is SVGAGI (reference sequence). CDR3 in DNA: TGTGCCAGCAGTTACTCGACGAGTTCACCCCTCCACTTT. This gives the protein CASSYSTSSPLHF.

This chain links TRBV5-1 with TRBJ2-1; no definite D call. The CDR3 sequence is 14 residues long. V was clipped by 3 bases and J by 5 bases, with 12 bases between them. CDR1 is SGHRS and CDR2 is YFSETQ in the germline V gene. CDR3 protein: CASSSGYRDNEQFF. In DNA form, the CDR3 reads TGCGCCAGCAGCTCCGGGTACCGGGACAATGAGCAGTTCTTC.

V and J are TRBV20-1 and TRBJ1-1; TRBD1 aligns across 7 bases. Germline CDR1 reads DFQATT; CDR2 reads SNEGSKA (reference sequence). The CDR3 is made up of 11 amino acids. The ends lost 5 bases at V and 7 bases at J; junction bases unmatched: 4. CDR3 loop: CSAPRDSEAFF. CDR3 nucleotides: TGCAGTGCTCCGAGGGACAGTGAAGCTTTCTTT.

The chain employs TRBV5-1 and TRBJ2-5; D uncertain. The CDR3 contains 11 residues. V was cut by 4 bases and J by 3 bases, with 4 bases left in between. Per germline, CDR1 SGHRS and CDR2 YFSETQ. Here the CDR3 DNA reads TGCGCCAGCAGCGTGGAAGAGACCCAGTACTTC. Translating it yields CASSVEETQYF. The variable domain in full, completed from reference TRBV5-1 and TRBJ2-5, reads KAGVTQTPRYLIKTRGQQVTLSCSPISGHRSVSWYQQTPGQGLQFLFEYFSETQRNKGNFPGRFSGRQFSNSRSEMNVSTLELGDSALYLCASSVEETQYFGPGTRLLVL.

The chain has TRBV7-2 and TRBJ2-5; 7 bases align to TRBD1. CDR1 and CDR2 from the germline V gene are SGHTA and FQGNSA. After removal of 5 bases from V and 5 bases from J, the junction contained 8 bases not matched to a gene. This CDR3 has 14 residues. The CDR3 coding sequence is TGTGCCAGCAGCACCAGGGGGATGGGGGAGACCCAGTACTTC. This gives the protein CASSTRGMGETQYF.

The gene calls are TRBV9 and TRBJ1-3, with TRBD1 identical over 9 bases. The CDR3 is 18 amino acids. V gave up 3 bases and J gave up 0 bases; unmatched junction bases: 10. Germline values: CDR1 SGDLS, CDR2 YYNGEE. DNA for the CDR3: TGTGCCAGCAGCGACCGGGACAGGGAAATGTTCTCTGGAAACACCATATATTTT. Its translation is CASSDRDREMFSGNTIYF.

This chain uses TRBV5-1 with TRBJ1-1, with 7 bases matching TRBD1. Germline-derived CDR1 and CDR2 are SGHRS and YFSETQ. Trimming cost V 0 bases and J 3 bases; bases outside gene matches: 5. The length of the CDR3 is 15 residues. The CDR3 DNA sequence: TGCGCCAGCAGCTTGGGAGGGGGCCAGGACACTGAAGCTTTCTTT. Translating gives CASSLGGGQDTEAFF.

V gene TRBV11-1 combines with J gene TRBJ2-2; TRBD2 matches at 7 bases. Germline V gives CDR1 SGHAT, CDR2 FQDESV (reference sequence). The CDR3 has 15 residues. The trim removed 5 bases at V and 6 bases at J, leaving 9 bases unmatched. The CDR3 region has the DNA TGTGCCAGCAGCCCACTAGCGTTGTACGCCGGGGAGCTGTTTTTT. Its protein product is CASSPLALYAGELFF.

This clone was detected once. The chain employs TRBV6-1 and TRBJ2-1; 7 nucleotides match TRBD2. The CDR3 has 14 amino acids. V shed 8 bases and J 8 bases; nucleotides not matched to a gene: 12. The germline CDR1 and CDR2 sequences are MNHNS and SASEGT. CDR3 in amino acids: CASGRGSVVHEQFF. As DNA, the CDR3 is TGTGCCAGCGGGAGGGGCTCGGTGGTCCATGAGCAGTTCTTC.

The CDR3 DNA follows: TGTGCCAGCAGTTACCGCACAGCAATGAACACTGAAGCTTTCTTT. It translates to CASSYRTAMNTEAFF. The chain joins TRBV6-6 to TRBJ1-1; D is unresolved. Germline loops: CDR1 MNHNY, CDR2 SVGAGI (reference sequence). The CDR3 consists of 15 residues. V lost 2 bases to trimming and J lost 0 bases, with 10 bases between them.

This sequence joins TRBV2 and TRBJ2-5; D ambiguous. CDR1 is SNHLY and CDR2 is FYNNEI in the germline V gene. There are 13 residues in the CDR3. Between the trimmed V and J ends, which lost 1 base and 4 bases, there was a span of 7 bases. The CDR3 protein is CASSEGRRETQYF. For the CDR3, the DNA is TGTGCCAGCAGTGAAGGCCGCCGAGAGACCCAGTACTTC.

The J gene is TRBJ2-7, the V gene TRBV19; 9 bases match TRBD1. V lost 5 bases to trimming and J lost 4 bases; unmatched junction nucleotides: 9. The CDR3 consists of 15 residues. Germline CDR1 is LNHDA and CDR2 is SQIVND (reference sequence). CDR3 residues: CASSVGQGSPYEQYF. Here the CDR3 DNA reads TGTGCCAGTAGTGTCGGACAGGGGTCCCCATACGAGCAGTACTTC.

This clone was detected once. CDR3 sequence (DNA): TGTGCCAGCAGCTTAGACGGTACCTATGGCTACACCTTC. This gives the protein CASSLDGTYGYTF. The chain couples TRBV7-9 to TRBJ1-2; D is unclear. CDR1 is SEHNR and CDR2 is FQNEAQ in the germline V gene (reference sequence). This CDR3 has 13 amino acids. With 1 base removed from V and 4 bases from J, the gap between germline ends came to 7 bases.